The 3 T cell receptor delta chains presented below share a single source sample, sequenced in a study of gamma-delta T cells after stem cell transplantation. TCRdb reanalysed the RT-PCR reads with CATT. The table has approximately 3,200 delta-chain clones, just over 20% seen once. The sequenced sample was gamma-delta T cells. The source of these receptors is a human donor. It is not recorded whose cells these are; they may come from a transplant donor.

By sample fraction, this clone is medium-sized (0.01 to 0.1%). This chain connects TRDV2 to TRDJ1; no clear D. Germline values: CDR1 GEAIGNYY, CDR2 EKD. The CDR3 is 18 amino acids. The germline V and J ends were trimmed by 0 bases and 0 bases, with 19 bases remaining between them. This CDR3 is CACDTVGRMFKNTDKLIF. The CDR3 DNA follows: TGTGCCTGTGACACCGTGGGTCGTATGTTCAAAAACACCGATAAACTCATCTTT.

About this clone: This clone may be a read error of a much larger clone one base away. The chain recombines TRDV2 with TRDJ1, with 8 bases identical to TRDD3. Looked up from germline, CDR1 is GEAIGNYY and CDR2 is EKD. The CDR3 loop spans 16 amino acids. The CDR3 protein is CACGTLLGASTDKLIF. CDR3 in DNA: TGTGCCTGTGGCACCCTACTGGGGGCCAGTACCGATAAACTCATCTTT.

This clone was counted only a few times. A read error is possible here, since a much larger clone lies one base away. Other DNA sequences in the same sample also yield this CDR3. The J gene is TRDJ3, the V gene TRDV2, with 7 bases aligning to TRDD3. There are 22 residues in the CDR3. Germline loops: CDR1 GEAIGNYY, CDR2 EKD. The CDR3 loop is CACDTGSLGGPSYSWDTRQMFF. The CDR3 DNA reads TGTGCCTGTGACACCGGAAGCCTGGGGGGCCCTTCTTACTCCTGGGACACCCGGCAGATGTTTTTC.